A single sample is the source of the 17 T cell receptor beta chains below, sequenced in a study of cytomegalovirus exposure and HLA in healthy donors. Primers: 60 Vbeta forward and 13 Jbeta reverse. The assay was immunoSEQ multiplex PCR, and TCRdb's table has in-frame clones only and misses some. The table lists 270,000 or so clones, roughly 88% of them singletons. The sequencing sample was made of PBMCs. These receptors were obtained from a middle-aged man in good health and CMV-seropositive.

The CDR3 coding sequence is TGTGCCAGTAGCAGAACAGGGCGTTATAATGAAAAACTGTTTTTT. The encoded protein is CASSRTGRYNEKLFF. V usage is TRBV19 and J usage is TRBJ1-4, with D possibly matching TRBD1 (6 bases). Germline-derived CDR1 and CDR2 are LNHDA and SQIVND (reference sequence). This CDR3 comprises 15 residues. Trimming took 6 bases from V and 4 from J, leaving 15 bases between them.

CDR3 sequence (DNA): TGTGCCAGCAGCCGGGACAGGGGCTCCTACGAGCAGTACTTC. Protein sequence: CASSRDRGSYEQYF. The chain couples TRBV28 to TRBJ2-7; 10 bases agree with TRBD1. With V trimmed by 6 bases and J by 0 bases, 2 bases remained unmatched. CDR1 MDHEN and CDR2 SYDVKM come from the germline V gene. The CDR3 is made up of 14 amino acids.

The chain is built from TRBV6-5 and TRBJ2-3; D might be TRBD1 (5 bases). The CDR3 totals 15 residues. CDR1 MNHEY and CDR2 SVGAGI come from the germline V gene. Trimming stripped 5 bases from V and 4 bases from J, with 16 bases between. Here the CDR3 reads CASSASRVGPDTQYF. CDR3 sequence (DNA): TGTGCCAGCAGTGCCTCCAGGGTGGGCCCAGATACGCAGTATTTT.

This chain joins TRBV5-1 and TRBJ2-3; possibly TRBD2 for D (6 bases). The CDR3 sequence is 14 residues long. Germline V gives CDR1 SGHRS, CDR2 YFSETQ. V was clipped by 4 bases and J by 4 bases, with 13 bases between them. The CDR3 DNA follows: TGCGCCAGCAGCCCGGGGAGGTCTGCAGATACGCAGTATTTT. As protein: CASSPGRSADTQYF.

V usage is TRBV6-1 and J usage is TRBJ2-7; 7 bases are a match to TRBD1. CDR1 and CDR2 (germline): MNHNS, SASEGT. V was pared by 7 bases and J by 2 bases, with 5 bases of the junction left unmatched. This CDR3 has 13 residues. CDR3 protein: CASTRDSAYEQYF. In nucleotides, the CDR3 is TGTGCCAGCACCAGGGACAGCGCCTACGAGCAGTACTTC.

In its sample, this clone was seen once. This chain joins TRBV4-2 and TRBJ2-5; 11 bases align to TRBD2. Germline CDR1 is LGHNA and CDR2 is YNFKEQ. CDR3 length: 18 residues. With V trimmed by 4 bases and J by 2 bases, 12 bases remained unmatched. The CDR3 DNA sequence: TGTGCCAGCAGCCGAGTAGCGGGAGGGTTAAACATACAAGAGACCCAGTACTTC. This encodes CASSRVAGGLNIQETQYF.

The chain links TRBV6-4 to TRBJ2-3; TRBD2 aligns across 7 bases. The CDR3 runs 15 residues. J lost 0 bases, V lost 6 bases, and 6 bases had no gene match. CDR1 MRHNA and CDR2 SNTAGT come from the germline V gene. The CDR3, as DNA: TGTGCCAGCAGGGTGGCGGGAGTAAGCACAGATACGCAGTATTTT. Protein sequence: CASRVAGVSTDTQYF.

V is TRBV2 and J is TRBJ2-7; 8 bases line up with TRBD2. The J segment lost 4 bases and the V segment lost 6 bases, leaving 8 bases of the junction unmatched. Germline V gene lookup returns CDR1 SNHLY and CDR2 FYNNEI. This CDR3 has 14 residues. CDR3 sequence reads: CASRKIAGFYEQYF. The CDR3 DNA is TGTGCCAGCAGGAAGATAGCGGGATTTTACGAGCAGTACTTC.

This chain joins TRBV28 and TRBJ2-6; a weak D match, TRBD1 (5 bases). The germline V gene encodes CDR1 MDHEN and CDR2 SYDVKM. The CDR3 totals 15 residues. Trimming cost V 6 bases and J 3 bases, with 12 bases left between them. CDR3 amino acids: CASREQGFGANVLTF. Here the CDR3 DNA reads TGTGCCAGCAGGGAGCAGGGTTTTGGGGCCAACGTCCTGACTTTC.

The rearrangement uses TRBV28 and TRBJ1-1, with D unclear. The CDR3 covers 13 residues. Germline CDR1 is MDHEN and CDR2 is SYDVKM. V lost 3 bases to trimming and J lost 3 bases, with 8 bases between them. In DNA, the CDR3 is TGTGCCAGCAGTTTCGGCGGGGACACTGAAGCTTTCTTT. Its translation is CASSFGGDTEAFF.

This chain connects TRBV5-4 to TRBJ1-2; TRBD1 might be the D (5 bases). Germline V gene data show CDR1 as SGHNT and CDR2 as YYREEE (reference sequence). The CDR3 totals 13 residues. V was clipped by 2 bases and J by 4 bases, with 9 bases between them. The CDR3 here is CASSLPRAYGYTF. DNA of the CDR3: TGTGCCAGCAGCTTACCCAGGGCCTATGGCTACACCTTC. Looking up the rest from reference TRBV5-4 and TRBJ1-2 gives the full variable domain: ETGVTQSPTHLIKTRGQQVTLRCSSQSGHNTVSWYQQALGQGPQFIFQYYREEENGRGNFPPRFSGLQFPNYSSELNVNALELDDSALYLCASSLPRAYGYTFGSGTRLTVV.

The CDR3 loop reads CASSRRDRENTEAFF. CDR3 in DNA: TGTGCCAGCAGTCGCCGGGACAGGGAAAACACTGAAGCTTTCTTT. The V call is TRBV28, the J call TRBJ1-1; 9 nucleotides align to TRBD1. Unmatched junction bases numbered 6, after V lost 5 bases and J lost 2 bases. CDR1 and CDR2 (germline): MDHEN, SYDVKM. This CDR3 contains 15 residues.

This clone has a handful of counts. Other nucleotide sequences from this sample produce the same CDR3. This rearrangement joins TRBV5-1 to TRBJ2-2; D may be TRBD1 (5 bases). CDR1 SGHRS and CDR2 YFSETQ come from the germline V gene. Trimming took 4 bases from V and 2 from J, leaving 12 bases between them. This CDR3 spans 15 amino acids. The CDR3 nucleotides are TGCGCCAGCAGCCTCCCGACAGCAAACACCGGGGAGCTGTTTTTT. It specifies CASSLPTANTGELFF.

This sequence joins TRBV11-2 and TRBJ1-1; 8 nucleotides match TRBD1. Germline V gene data show CDR1 as SGHAT and CDR2 as FQNNGV. The CDR3 is 19 amino acids. V dropped 1 base and J dropped 3; count of bases not matched to a gene: 16. CDR3 amino acids: CASSLVRRTGPGQDTEAFF. CDR3 DNA: TGTGCCAGCAGCTTAGTTCGGAGGACAGGGCCTGGCCAGGACACTGAAGCTTTCTTT.

The gene calls are TRBV14 and TRBJ1-2; D gene uncertain. CDR3 length: 13 amino acids. V lost 2 bases to trimming and J lost 1 base, with 5 bases between them. CDR1 and CDR2 (germline): SGHDN, FVKESK. CDR3 DNA sequence: TGTGCCAGCAGCCAATCTGTTAACTATGGCTACACCTTC. It yields the protein CASSQSVNYGYTF.

This chain links TRBV7-2 with TRBJ2-3; no firm D call. CDR1 is SGHTA, CDR2 FQGNSA, per germline. This CDR3 is 14 amino acids long. Trimming left V 4 bases short and J 1 base short, with 9 bases between. The CDR3 spells CASSSPTGTDTQYF. DNA for the CDR3: TGTGCCAGCAGCTCCCCGACTGGCACAGATACGCAGTATTTT.

This chain connects TRBV20-1 to TRBJ1-1, with D perhaps matching TRBD1 (5 bases). The CDR3 is 11 residues long. CDR1 DFQATT and CDR2 SNEGSKA come from the germline V gene (reference sequence). V was cut by 3 bases and J by 5 bases, with 7 bases left in between. This CDR3 is CSARGGTEAFF. As DNA, the CDR3 is TGCAGTGCTAGGGGGGGGACTGAAGCTTTCTTT.